What follows is one TCR beta chain and its context. Its cognate antigen is unknown. The sample is drawn from a study of T cells in Graves' hyperthyroidism and ophthalmopathy. Notes on the study in general: The model foresaw ophthalmopathy a median roughly 6.3 months prior to onset.

From RNA transcripts, TCR beta CDR3 regions were amplified. A set of HTBI primers served as the primers for a first-round RT-PCR of the TCR CDR3. Each CDR3 protein gets one entry after TCRdb re-called the multiplex PCR reads with MiXCR. The sample includes fewer than 500,000 distinct CDR3 sequences, roughly 14% of them seen just once. Germline CDR1 reads SEHNR; CDR2 reads FQNEAQ (reference sequence). V was cut by 5 bases and J by 9 bases, with 11 bases left in between. The CDR3 covers 12 residues. The chain links TRBV7-9 to TRBJ2-1; D possibly corresponds to TRBD2 (6 bases). The clonotype was recovered from a man between 18 and 35 years old with Graves' ophthalmopathy. The specimen sequenced was blood. The CDR3 coding sequence is TGTGCCAGCAGCCTGACTAGGCGTGAGCAGTTCTTC. Residues: CASSLTRREQFF.